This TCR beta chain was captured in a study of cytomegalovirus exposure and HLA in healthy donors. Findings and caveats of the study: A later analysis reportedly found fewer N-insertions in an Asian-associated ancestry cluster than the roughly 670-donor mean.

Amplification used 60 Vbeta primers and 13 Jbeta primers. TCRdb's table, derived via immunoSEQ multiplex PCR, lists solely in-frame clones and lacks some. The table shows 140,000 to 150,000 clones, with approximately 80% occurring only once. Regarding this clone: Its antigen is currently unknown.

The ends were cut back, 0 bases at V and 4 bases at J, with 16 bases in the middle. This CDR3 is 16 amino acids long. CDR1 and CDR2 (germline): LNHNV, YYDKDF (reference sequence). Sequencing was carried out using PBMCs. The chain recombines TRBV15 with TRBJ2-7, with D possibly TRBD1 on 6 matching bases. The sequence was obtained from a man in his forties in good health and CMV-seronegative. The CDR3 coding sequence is TGTGCCACCAGCAGAGAGGGGTCCAGGACAGCGTACGAGCAGTACTTC. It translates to CATSREGSRTAYEQYF.